This is a list of T cell receptor beta chains from one sample in a study of CD4 T cells in relation to SARS-CoV-2 and coronaviruses. The method was immunoSEQ multiplex PCR; TCRdb's version includes in-frame clones alone and lacks a portion of them. The data contain around 25,000 clones, around 74% of them singletons. Their antigens remain unidentified. Sequencing used CD4+ T cells from PBMCs, cultured in vitro. These receptors came from a human donor in good health. Both conserved end residues are part of each CDR3. A D gene is named only where the DNA matches it firmly. Size tells how often a clone was seen (once, few, many) or the class of an expanded clone, and some rows leave it out.

d_gene | j_gene | abundance | v_gene | CDR3aa | CDR3nt
TRBD1 | TRBJ2-7 | - | TRBV11-2 | CASSVAGTGSVYEQYF | TGTGCCAGCAGCGTTGCCGGGACAGGGAGTGTCTACGAGCAGTACTTC
TRBD2 | TRBJ2-6 | - | TRBV19 | CATNNGRSGANVLTF | TGTGCCACTAACAACGGGAGGTCTGGGGCCAACGTCCTGACTTTC
- | TRBJ2-3 | - | TRBV18 | CASSPRAGPGDTQYF | TGTGCCAGCTCACCAAGGGCAGGGCCTGGGGATACGCAGTATTTT
TRBD1 | TRBJ1-3 | once | TRBV27 | CASSPDRGAGNTIYF | TGTGCCAGCAGTCCAGACAGGGGGGCTGGAAACACCATATATTTT
- | TRBJ1-1 | few | TRBV30 | CAWVRRKGGSNTEAFF | TGTGCCTGGGTGCGGCGGAAGGGGGGTTCGAACACTGAAGCTTTCTTT
- | TRBJ2-7 | - | TRBV5-5 | CASSLHVKDSYEQYF | TGTGCCAGCAGCTTGCATGTTAAAGACTCCTACGAGCAGTACTTC
- | TRBJ1-2 | once | TRBV14 | CASSHLGRGYTF | TGTGCCAGCAGCCATCTCGGCCGGGGCTACACCTTC
TRBD2 | TRBJ2-7 | - | TRBV30 | CAWSRGLAGVLYEQYF | TGTGCCTGGAGTAGGGGTTTAGCGGGAGTGCTCTACGAGCAGTACTTC
- | TRBJ2-7 | - | TRBV18 | CASSSNYEQYF | TGTGCCAGCTCATCCAATTACGAGCAGTACTTC
- | TRBJ1-2 | - | TRBV19 | CASKSGPNYGYTF | TGTGCCAGCAAGTCGGGGCCTAACTATGGCTACACCTTC
TRBD1 | TRBJ2-7 | - | TRBV7-2 | CASSFGTGGYEQYF | TGTGCCAGCAGCTTCGGGACAGGGGGCTACGAGCAGTACTTC
TRBD1 | TRBJ2-3 | - | TRBV19 | CASSMNRDRVTDTQYF | TGTGCCAGTAGTATGAACCGGGACAGGGTGACAGATACGCAGTATTTT
- | TRBJ2-1 | - | TRBV30 | CAWSVLNEGSQFF | TGTGCCTGGAGTGTACTAAACGAGGGATCGCAGTTCTTC
- | TRBJ1-4 | - | TRBV5-1 | CASSLGARPNEKLFF | TGCGCCAGCAGTTTAGGGGCTAGACCCAATGAAAAACTGTTTTTT